Only a few counts were recorded for the clone carrying this T cell receptor beta chain. The antigen remains unidentified. This sample was taken from a study of CD8 T cells in ankylosing spondylitis. Study-wide findings and caveats: Disease-linked clones reportedly concentrated significantly in matched ankylosing spondylitis synovial fluid.

This CDR3 comprises 13 residues. Germline assignment: CDR1 SGHTA and CDR2 FQGNSA. With 5 bases removed from V and 4 bases from J, the gap between germline ends came to 11 bases. Using its own MiXCR run on the 5' RACE reads, TCRdb lists one record per CDR3 protein. Here the sample spans about 340,000 distinct CDR3 sequences, 14% to 15% being singletons. This chain joins TRBV7-2 and TRBJ1-2; D perhaps matches TRBD1 (5 bases). The sequence was obtained from a male donor with ankylosing spondylitis or in good health (not recorded which). The sequencing sample was made of blood, either unsorted or a sorted T cell fraction (not recorded which). CDR3 loop: CASSPGTIYGYTF. DNA for the CDR3: TGTGCCAGCAGCCCCGGGACGATCTATGGCTACACCTTC. Full variable domain (remainder filled in from reference TRBV7-2 and TRBJ1-2): GAGVSQSPSNKVTEKGKDVELRCDPISGHTALYWYRQSLGQGLEFLIYFQGNSAPDKSGLPSDRFSAERTGGSVSTLTIQRTQQEDSAVYLCASSPGTIYGYTFGSGTRLTVV.